This TCR beta chain was recorded in a study of blood T cells in healthy people across ages. In the study overall: Template switching picked up about one barcoded beta molecule for each two T cells. Study-wide results and caveats: Correlation between TCR beta diversity and naive T cell percentage was strong.

Sample-barcoded 5' priming and a J-beta primer mix drove a second PCR of roughly 6 to 12 cycles. TCRdb reprocessed the 5' RACE reads via MiXCR and lists one record per CDR3 protein. The sample holds approximately 850,000 distinct CDR3 sequences; roughly 60% are singletons and the top ten take roughly 20%. As for this clonotype: Its antigen is not identified.

The sample taken for sequencing was blood. The clonotype comes from a man aged 25-45 years in good health.

The CDR3 loop is CAWRHRGLGEQYF. CDR3 in DNA: TGTGCCTGGCGTCACAGGGGGCTGGGAGAGCAGTACTTC. The chain couples TRBV30 to TRBJ2-7; 9 bases are shared with TRBD1. This CDR3 contains 13 residues. V shed 5 bases and J 7 bases; nucleotides not matched to a gene: 9. The germline CDR1 and CDR2 sequences are GTSNPN and SVGIG (reference sequence).